The next 31 T cell receptor beta chains were all read from a single sample in a study of T-cell memory formation after mild COVID-19. A single record per CDR3 protein comes from TCRdb applying MiXCR to the 5' RACE reads. The sample includes 90,000 to 130,000 distinct CDR3 sequences, 15% to 20% seen only once; the top ten take roughly 5.5%. Sequencing was performed on PBMCs or a T cell subset sorted from them (not recorded which). The receptors come from a man between 18 and 29 years old who had mild COVID-19 (a few samples of this study predate the infection). Cell type and time point are not known.

This clonotype was counted only a few times. The chain combines TRBV7-2 with TRBJ2-7; 10 nucleotides match TRBD2. J gave up 0 bases and V 3 bases, and 2 bases lay outside the gene matches. The CDR3 is 15 amino acids. Germline loops: CDR1 SGHTA, CDR2 FQGNSA. CDR3 in DNA: TGTGCCAGCAGCTTCGGGACTAGCGTCTCCTACGAGCAGTACTTC. It specifies CASSFGTSVSYEQYF.

This clonotype was detected only a few times. The rearrangement links TRBV27 to TRBJ2-2, with D perhaps assigned TRBD1 or TRBD2 (6 bases each). V was shortened by 2 bases and J by 6 bases, with 10 bases between the two germline ends. Germline V lookup: CDR1 MNHEY, CDR2 SMNVEV (reference sequence). The CDR3 totals 14 residues. The CDR3, as DNA: TGTGCCAGCAGTTTAAGGGGGGCTGCCGGGGAGCTGTTTTTT. It codes for CASSLRGAAGELFF.

This rearrangement joins TRBV29-1 to TRBJ1-1; weak D call: TRBD1 (6 bases). V was cut by 2 bases and J by 3 bases, with 13 bases left in between. Germline V gene sequence: CDR1 SQVTM, CDR2 ANQGSEA. The CDR3 contains 14 residues. This chain's CDR3 is CSVEKQGGDTEAFF. CDR3 bases: TGCAGCGTTGAAAAACAGGGTGGGGACACTGAAGCTTTCTTT. The entire variable domain, with the rest obtained from reference TRBV29-1 and TRBJ1-1, is as follows: SAVISQKPSRDICQRGTSLTIQCQVDSQVTMMFWYRQQPGQSLTLIATANQGSEATYESGFVIDKFPISRPNLTFSTLTVSNMSPEDSSIYLCSVEKQGGDTEAFFGQGTRLTVV.

The chain joins TRBV28 to TRBJ1-5, with a weak D call TRBD1 (5 bases). CDR3 length: 15 amino acids. Trimming removed 4 bases from V and 2 bases from J, with 12 bases in between. The germline gives CDR1 MDHEN, CDR2 SYDVKM. In DNA, the CDR3 is TGTGCCAGCAGTTCCGGGGGATCGGGCAATCAGCCCCAGCATTTT. This translates into CASSSGGSGNQPQHF.

This clonotype showed up just once. Given a much more abundant clone one base away, this may be a read error. This rearrangement joins TRBV5-1 to TRBJ2-1; 10 nucleotides match TRBD1. Germline CDR1 reads SGHRS; CDR2 reads YFSETQ. The CDR3 is 16 amino acids. CDR3 in amino acids: CASSRSGQGYYIEQFF. CDR3 nucleotide sequence: TGCGCCAGCAGCCGATCGGGACAGGGGTATTACATTGAGCAGTTCTTC.

V is TRBV5-1 and J is TRBJ2-5, with D unclear. The germline gives CDR1 SGHRS, CDR2 YFSETQ. This CDR3 spans 12 amino acids. Trimming took off 2 bases at V and 0 bases at J, with 2 bases between the two ends. The CDR3 nucleotides read TGCGCCAGCAGCTTCAACCAAGAGACCCAGTACTTC. This gives the protein CASSFNQETQYF.

This clonotype was seen ten or more times. The chain carries TRBV5-1 and TRBJ2-2; 10 bases agree with TRBD1. The CDR3 extends over 15 amino acids. V dropped 3 bases and J dropped 3; count of bases not matched to a gene: 2. CDR1 SGHRS and CDR2 YFSETQ come from the germline V gene. CDR3 protein: CASSSGTGDTGELFF. Written as DNA, the CDR3 is TGCGCCAGCAGCTCAGGGACAGGGGACACCGGGGAGCTGTTTTTT.

The rearrangement uses TRBV10-3 and TRBJ2-3; 7 nucleotides agree with TRBD1. Germline lookup yields CDR1 ENHRY and CDR2 SYGVKD. The CDR3 has 15 amino acids. V trimming: 2 bases; J trimming: 3 bases; junction bases outside the gene matches: 5. CDR3 nucleotides: TGTGCCATCAGTGAGGACAGGGCCGGGACAGATACGCAGTATTTT. Protein: CAISEDRAGTDTQYF.

The chain is built from TRBV7-8 and TRBJ1-2; D may be TRBD1 (6 bases). Germline assignment: CDR1 SGHVS and CDR2 FQNEAQ. The CDR3 loop spans 16 amino acids. Between the trimmed V and J ends, which lost 5 bases and 3 bases, there was a span of 19 bases. The CDR3 protein is CASSPQGLRSYYGYTF. As DNA, the CDR3 is TGTGCCAGCAGCCCCCAGGGGCTCAGGTCTTACTATGGCTACACCTTC. Combining the CDR3 with reference TRBV7-8 and TRBJ1-2 gives the whole variable domain GAGVSQSPRYKVAKRGQDVALRCDPISGHVSLFWYQQALGQGPEFLTYFQNEAQLDKSGLPSDRFFAERPEGSVSTLKIQRTQQEDSAVYLCASSPQGLRSYYGYTFGSGTRLTVV.

This sequence joins TRBV20-1 and TRBJ2-5; D is unresolved. Germline CDR1 and CDR2: DFQATT and SNEGSKA (reference sequence). Trimming shortened V by 4 bases and J by 4 bases, and 10 bases separated the two germline ends. This CDR3 has 12 amino acids. The CDR3 region has the DNA TGCAGTGCTATGGGAAACCGAGAGACCCAGTACTTC. Amino acids: CSAMGNRETQYF.

The chain uses TRBV5-1 and TRBJ1-2, with D possibly matching TRBD1 (6 bases). Germline CDR1 and CDR2: SGHRS and YFSETQ. The CDR3 runs 13 residues. Trimming left V 4 bases short and J 8 bases short, with 15 bases between. Here the CDR3 DNA reads TGCGCCAGCAGCGCAACAGGGCTCGGCGGCTACACCTTC. Its translation: CASSATGLGGYTF.

This clonotype has just a few counts. The chain employs TRBV28 and TRBJ1-5; TRBD1 matches at 9 bases. The CDR3 is made up of 18 amino acids. Trimming cost V 8 bases and J 7 bases; bases outside gene matches: 21. The V gene's germline CDR1 is MDHEN and CDR2 SYDVKM. CDR3 protein: CASHDQLLGQGSEQPQHF. For the CDR3, the DNA is TGTGCCAGCCATGACCAACTTCTCGGACAGGGGAGTGAACAGCCCCAGCATTTT.

The rearrangement joins TRBV18 to TRBJ2-3, with TRBD2 matching over 9 bases. Germline trimming cut 4 bases from V and 2 bases from J; bases unmatched to any gene: 7. This CDR3 is 16 amino acids long. CDR1 is KGHSH, CDR2 LQKENI, per germline. The CDR3: CASSLISGGPTDTQYF. CDR3 DNA: TGTGCCAGCTCACTAATTAGCGGGGGACCCACAGATACGCAGTATTTT.

The V gene is TRBV7-2, the J gene TRBJ1-6, with no clear D. Trimming pared 1 base from V and 3 bases from J, leaving 10 bases between. Germline CDR1 reads SGHTA; CDR2 reads FQGNSA. This CDR3 is 16 amino acids long. CDR3 sequence reads: CASSLGSADYNSPLHF. DNA of the CDR3: TGTGCCAGCAGCTTAGGGTCGGCGGACTATAATTCACCCCTCCACTTT.

V gene TRBV9 combines with J gene TRBJ2-1; the match to TRBD2 covers 9 bases. Losses at the gene ends were 6 bases for V and 5 bases for J; bases not matched to a gene: 3. Germline CDR1 SGDLS, CDR2 YYNGEE. This CDR3 has 13 residues. The CDR3, as DNA: TGTGCCAGCACGACTAGCGGAAACAATGAGCAGTTCTTC. Its translation: CASTTSGNNEQFF.

This clonotype was seen many times. The gene calls are TRBV7-2 and TRBJ1-1; possible D gene TRBD1, 6 bases. Germline assignment: CDR1 SGHTA and CDR2 FQGNSA. Between the trimmed V and J ends, which lost 7 bases and 1 base, there was a span of 22 bases. This CDR3 is built from 17 residues. CDR3 amino acids: CASTVLTGRGRNTEAFF. Here the CDR3 DNA reads TGTGCCAGCACCGTATTGACAGGACGGGGAAGGAACACTGAAGCTTTCTTT.

This clonotype was seen more than once but under ten times. V and J are TRBV30 and TRBJ2-5; 10 bases fit TRBD1. In germline, CDR1 is GTSNPN, CDR2 SVGIG (reference sequence). After removal of 5 bases from V and 7 bases from J, the junction contained 4 bases not matched to a gene. CDR3 length equals 12 residues. The CDR3 loop is CAWDRGLGTQYF. The CDR3 nucleotides read TGTGCCTGGGACAGGGGGCTCGGGACCCAGTACTTC.

There are a few counts of this clonotype. This rearrangement joins TRBV20-1 to TRBJ2-2; D not certain. V was pared by 4 bases and J by 4 bases, with 10 bases between. The germline CDR1 and CDR2 sequences are DFQATT and SNEGSKA (reference sequence). The CDR3 sequence is 13 residues long. DNA of the CDR3: TGCAGTGCTACCCCCGGCGGCACCGGGGAGCTGTTTTTT. This codes for CSATPGGTGELFF.

This clonotype was detected many times. This sequence joins TRBV5-1 and TRBJ1-2, with D unresolved. Trimming took 5 bases from V and 8 from J, leaving 16 bases between them. Germline CDR1 reads SGHRS; CDR2 reads YFSETQ. The CDR3 runs to 13 residues. The DNA for the CDR3 is TGCGCCAGCAGTTCGGACCGCCTAAGAGGCTACACCTTC. Encoded protein: CASSSDRLRGYTF.

A few counts support this clonotype. V gene TRBV9 combines with J gene TRBJ2-3, with no clear D. Germline V gene sequence: CDR1 SGDLS, CDR2 YYNGEE. With 0 bases removed from V and 6 bases from J, the gap between germline ends came to 14 bases. The CDR3 is 15 residues long. The CDR3 DNA reads TGTGCCAGCAGCGTAGAGAGGTGGGCCTCGGATACGCAGTATTTT. This gives the protein CASSVERWASDTQYF.

The table lists this clonotype with many counts. The CDR3 bases are TGTGCCAGCAGCCCCCACAGCACAGATACGCAGTATTTT. Its protein product is CASSPHSTDTQYF. J is TRBJ2-3 and V is TRBV7-9; D unclear. Germline values: CDR1 SEHNR, CDR2 FQNEAQ (reference sequence). The length of the CDR3 is 13 residues. The germline V and J ends were trimmed by 5 bases and 0 bases, with 6 bases remaining between them. The entire variable domain, with the rest obtained from reference TRBV7-9 and TRBJ2-3, is as follows: DTGVSQNPRHKITKRGQNVTFRCDPISEHNRLYWYRQTLGQGPEFLTYFQNEAQLEKSRLLSDRFSAERPKGSFSTLEIQRTEQGDSAMYLCASSPHSTDTQYFGPGTRLTVL.

This chain joins TRBV6-5 and TRBJ1-1; D uncertain. CDR3 length: 14 amino acids. CDR1 is MNHEY and CDR2 is SVGAGI in the germline V gene. Deletions cut 2 bases from V and 3 bases from J, with 10 bases between. The CDR3 region is CASSYVSGDTEAFF. The CDR3 DNA reads TGTGCCAGCAGTTACGTGAGCGGGGACACTGAAGCTTTCTTT.

A few counts support this clonotype. The rearrangement links TRBV24-1 to TRBJ2-3; 7 positions match TRBD1. The CDR3 consists of 16 residues. With 4 bases clipped from V and 2 bases from J, the junction kept 8 bases outside the gene matches. CDR1 is KGHDR, CDR2 SFDVKD, per germline. The CDR3 DNA sequence: TGTGCCACCAGTGACCCGGACAGGTCCTACACAGATACGCAGTATTTT. The encoded protein is CATSDPDRSYTDTQYF.

This clonotype has at least ten counts. As DNA, the CDR3 is TGCGCCAGCACCCTCCGAGCGACAGGGACTGGGGCCAACGTCCTGACTTTC. It codes for CASTLRATGTGANVLTF. The rearrangement joins TRBV5-1 to TRBJ2-6; TRBD1 aligns across 7 bases. Germline loops: CDR1 SGHRS, CDR2 YFSETQ. V dropped 6 bases and J dropped 2; count of bases not matched to a gene: 11. CDR3 length: 17 residues.

The sample holds a few counts of this clonotype. The V gene is TRBV7-9, the J gene TRBJ2-1; 13 bases agree with TRBD2. The CDR3 is made up of 19 amino acids. The V segment lost 5 bases and the J segment 1 base; nucleotides outside the gene matches: 11. The V gene's germline CDR1 is SEHNR and CDR2 FQNEAQ (reference sequence). Written as DNA, the CDR3 is TGTGCCAGCAGCCCTAAGGGACTAGCGGGGAGTCGGTCCTACAATGAGCAGTTCTTC. Translation gives CASSPKGLAGSRSYNEQFF.

This rearrangement joins TRBV5-1 to TRBJ2-7; 10 nucleotides match TRBD1. The ends lost 4 bases at V and 7 bases at J; junction bases unmatched: 14. Germline CDR1 and CDR2: SGHRS and YFSETQ. This CDR3 contains 16 residues. The CDR3 DNA is TGCGCCAGCAGCCGACAGACCGGGACAGGGGTGTGTGAGCAGTACTTC. Protein product: CASSRQTGTGVCEQYF.

This clonotype appeared a few times. This chain connects TRBV7-2 to TRBJ2-5; 7 bases match TRBD1. This CDR3 contains 14 residues. Germline loops: CDR1 SGHTA, CDR2 FQGNSA. V was clipped by 9 bases and J by 5 bases; unmatched bases: 12. The CDR3 coding sequence is TGTGCCAGTAGGGGGCAGGGCGCCGGGGAGACCCAGTACTTC. Its protein product is CASRGQGAGETQYF. Looking up the rest from reference TRBV7-2 and TRBJ2-5 gives the full variable domain: GAGVSQSPSNKVTEKGKDVELRCDPISGHTALYWYRQSLGQGLEFLIYFQGNSAPDKSGLPSDRFSAERTGGSVSTLTIQRTQQEDSAVYLCASRGQGAGETQYFGPGTRLLVL.

V usage is TRBV10-3 and J usage is TRBJ1-2, with a weak D call TRBD1 (6 bases). Trimming took off 9 bases at V and 2 bases at J, with 13 bases between the two ends. The CDR3 has 13 residues. The V gene's germline CDR1 is ENHRY and CDR2 SYGVKD. Here the CDR3 DNA reads TGTGCCATTTGGACAGCTACGAACTATGGCTACACCTTC. This translates into CAIWTATNYGYTF.

This chain joins TRBV9 and TRBJ2-5, with D perhaps assigned TRBD1 or TRBD2 (5 bases each). The CDR3 is 16 residues long. V lost 1 base and J 0 bases, leaving 13 bases between the germline ends. Germline lookup yields CDR1 SGDLS and CDR2 YYNGEE. CDR3 region: CASSVYSGTNQETQYF. As DNA, the CDR3 is TGTGCCAGCAGCGTATACTCCGGGACCAACCAAGAGACCCAGTACTTC.

This clonotype was observed many times. This chain connects TRBV7-9 to TRBJ2-2; TRBD1 agrees at 11 bases. With 5 bases clipped from V and 5 bases from J, the junction kept 7 bases outside the gene matches. Germline V gene data show CDR1 as SEHNR and CDR2 as FQNEAQ (reference sequence). This CDR3 comprises 16 residues. Here the CDR3 DNA reads TGTGCCAGCAGCCCCTTCCGGGACAGGGGGACCGGGGAGCTGTTTTTT. Its translation: CASSPFRDRGTGELFF.

This clonotype has a handful of counts. The chain joins TRBV10-1 to TRBJ2-7, with D perhaps assigned TRBD1 or TRBD2 (6 bases each). The CDR3 loop spans 16 amino acids. V was shortened by 3 bases and J by 0 bases, with 15 bases between the two germline ends. Looked up from germline, CDR1 is WNHNN and CDR2 is SYGVQD (reference sequence). The CDR3 region has the DNA TGCGCCAGCAGTGAACCGGGGGCTTCGAGCTCCTACGAGCAGTACTTC. Amino acid sequence: CASSEPGASSSYEQYF.